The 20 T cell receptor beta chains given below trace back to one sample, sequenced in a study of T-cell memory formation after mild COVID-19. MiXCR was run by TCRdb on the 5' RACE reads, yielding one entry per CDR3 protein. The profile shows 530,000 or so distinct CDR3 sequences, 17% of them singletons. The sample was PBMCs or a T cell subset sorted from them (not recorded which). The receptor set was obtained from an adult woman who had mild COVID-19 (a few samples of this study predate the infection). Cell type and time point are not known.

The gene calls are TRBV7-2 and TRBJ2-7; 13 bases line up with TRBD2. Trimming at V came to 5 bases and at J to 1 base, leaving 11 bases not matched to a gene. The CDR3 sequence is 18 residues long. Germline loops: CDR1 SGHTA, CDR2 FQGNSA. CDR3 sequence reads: CASSLTGTSGIRSYEQYF. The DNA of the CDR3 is TGTGCCAGCAGCCTCACCGGGACTAGCGGGATCCGGTCCTACGAGCAGTACTTC.

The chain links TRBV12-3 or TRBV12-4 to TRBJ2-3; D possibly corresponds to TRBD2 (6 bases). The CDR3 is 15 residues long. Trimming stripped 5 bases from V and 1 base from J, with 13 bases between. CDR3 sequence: CASSRLEQGTDTQYF. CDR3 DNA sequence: TGTGCCAGCAGTAGACTAGAGCAGGGCACAGATACGCAGTATTTT.

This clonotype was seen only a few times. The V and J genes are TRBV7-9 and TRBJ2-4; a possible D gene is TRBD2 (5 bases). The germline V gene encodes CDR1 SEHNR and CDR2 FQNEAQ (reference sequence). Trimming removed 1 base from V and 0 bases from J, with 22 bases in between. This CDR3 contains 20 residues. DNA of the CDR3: TGTGCCAGCAGCTTAGTCTCGCATAGCGACCGACTTTCAGCCAAAAACATTCAGTACTTC. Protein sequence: CASSLVSHSDRLSAKNIQYF.

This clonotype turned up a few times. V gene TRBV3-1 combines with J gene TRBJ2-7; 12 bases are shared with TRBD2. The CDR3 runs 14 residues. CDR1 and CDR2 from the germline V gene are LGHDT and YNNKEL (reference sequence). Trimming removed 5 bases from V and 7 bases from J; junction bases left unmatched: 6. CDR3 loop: CASSTTSGSGEQYF. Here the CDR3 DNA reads TGTGCCAGCAGCACGACTAGCGGGAGCGGGGAGCAGTACTTC.

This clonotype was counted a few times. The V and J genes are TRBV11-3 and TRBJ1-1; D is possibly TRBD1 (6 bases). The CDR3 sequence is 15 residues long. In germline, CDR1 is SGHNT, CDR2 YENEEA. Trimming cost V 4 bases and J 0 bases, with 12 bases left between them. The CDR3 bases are TGTGCCAGCAGCTCCTACAGGGTAATGAACACTGAAGCTTTCTTT. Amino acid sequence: CASSSYRVMNTEAFF.

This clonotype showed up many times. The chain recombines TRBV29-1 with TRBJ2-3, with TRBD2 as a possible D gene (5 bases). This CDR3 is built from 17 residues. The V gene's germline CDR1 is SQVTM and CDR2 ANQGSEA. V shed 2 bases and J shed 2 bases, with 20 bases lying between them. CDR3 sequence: CSVESDLEGEYTDTQYF. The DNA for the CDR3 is TGCAGCGTTGAATCGGACCTTGAGGGAGAATACACAGATACGCAGTATTTT.

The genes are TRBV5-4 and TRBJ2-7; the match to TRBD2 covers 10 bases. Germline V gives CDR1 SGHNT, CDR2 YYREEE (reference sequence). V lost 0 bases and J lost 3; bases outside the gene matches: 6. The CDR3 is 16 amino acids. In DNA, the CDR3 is TGTGCCAGCAGCTTGGGACTATCTAGCGGGAGCTACGAGCAGTACTTC. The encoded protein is CASSLGLSSGSYEQYF. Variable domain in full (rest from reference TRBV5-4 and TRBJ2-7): ETGVTQSPTHLIKTRGQQVTLRCSSQSGHNTVSWYQQALGQGPQFIFQYYREEENGRGNFPPRFSGLQFPNYSSELNVNALELDDSALYLCASSLGLSSGSYEQYFGPGTRLTVT.

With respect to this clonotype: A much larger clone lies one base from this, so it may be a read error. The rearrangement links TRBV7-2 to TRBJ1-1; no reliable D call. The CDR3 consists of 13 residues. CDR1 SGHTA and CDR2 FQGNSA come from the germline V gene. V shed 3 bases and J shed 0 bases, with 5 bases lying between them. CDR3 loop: CASSFEVNTEAFF. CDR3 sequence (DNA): TGTGCCAGCAGCTTCGAGGTGAACACTGAAGCTTTCTTT.

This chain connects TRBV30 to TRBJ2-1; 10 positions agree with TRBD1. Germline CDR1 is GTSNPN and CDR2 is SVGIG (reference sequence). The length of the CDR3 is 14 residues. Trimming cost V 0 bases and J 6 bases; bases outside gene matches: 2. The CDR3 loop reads CAWSVGTGVNEQFF. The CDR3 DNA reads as TGTGCCTGGAGTGTAGGGACAGGGGTCAATGAGCAGTTCTTC.

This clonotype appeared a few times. The CDR3 region has the DNA TGCAGTTTAGCGGGGACCCAAGAGACCCAGTACTTC. Protein product: CSLAGTQETQYF. This chain links TRBV20-1 with TRBJ2-5, with 8 bases that match TRBD2. The germline gives CDR1 DFQATT, CDR2 SNEGSKA (reference sequence). J lost 1 base, V lost 8 bases, and 3 bases had no gene match. The CDR3 is 12 amino acids.

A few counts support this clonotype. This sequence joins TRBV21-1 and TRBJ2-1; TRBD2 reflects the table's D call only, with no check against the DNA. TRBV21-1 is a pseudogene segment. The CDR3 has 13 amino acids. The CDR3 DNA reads TGTGCCCCCACCCGGGGGGCCGCAATGAAGCAGTTCTTC. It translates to CAPTRGAAMKQFF.

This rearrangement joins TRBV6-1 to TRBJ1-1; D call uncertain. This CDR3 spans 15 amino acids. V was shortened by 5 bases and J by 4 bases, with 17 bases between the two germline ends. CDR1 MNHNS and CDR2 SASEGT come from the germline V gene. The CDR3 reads CASSLGLAVGTEAFF. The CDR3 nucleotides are TGTGCCAGCAGTCTGGGCCTTGCCGTGGGCACTGAAGCTTTCTTT.

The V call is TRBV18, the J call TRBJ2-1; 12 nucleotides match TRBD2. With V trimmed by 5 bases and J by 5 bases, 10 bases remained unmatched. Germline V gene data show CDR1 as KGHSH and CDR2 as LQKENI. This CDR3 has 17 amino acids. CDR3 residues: CASSEIRTSGADNEQFF. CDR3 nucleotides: TGTGCCAGCTCAGAGATACGGACTAGCGGGGCAGACAATGAGCAGTTCTTC. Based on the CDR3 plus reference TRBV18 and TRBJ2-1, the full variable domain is NAGVMQNPRHLVRRRGQEARLRCSPMKGHSHVYWYRQLPEEGLKFMVYLQKENIIDESGMPKERFSAEFPKEGPSILRIQQVVRGDSAAYFCASSEIRTSGADNEQFFGPGTRLTVL.

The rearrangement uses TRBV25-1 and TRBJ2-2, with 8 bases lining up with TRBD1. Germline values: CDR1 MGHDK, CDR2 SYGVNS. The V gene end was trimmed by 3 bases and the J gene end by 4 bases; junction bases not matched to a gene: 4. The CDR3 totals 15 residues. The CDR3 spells CASSDPRGPTGELFF. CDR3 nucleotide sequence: TGTGCCAGCAGTGATCCCAGGGGGCCCACCGGGGAGCTGTTTTTT.

As DNA, the CDR3 is TGTGCCAGCAGCCCCCGTCCCGATACGGGGTCCGGGGCCAACGTCCTGACTTTC. It codes for CASSPRPDTGSGANVLTF. The V call is TRBV9, the J call TRBJ2-6; maybe TRBD2 (5 bases). V shed 4 bases and J shed 4 bases, with 21 bases lying between them. Germline CDR1 is SGDLS and CDR2 is YYNGEE. The CDR3 runs 18 residues.

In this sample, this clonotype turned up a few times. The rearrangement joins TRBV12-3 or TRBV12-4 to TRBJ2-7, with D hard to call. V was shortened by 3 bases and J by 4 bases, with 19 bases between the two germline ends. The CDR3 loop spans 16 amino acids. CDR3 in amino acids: CASSFYPPGSAYEQYF. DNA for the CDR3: TGTGCCAGCAGTTTCTATCCCCCAGGATCGGCTTACGAGCAGTACTTC.

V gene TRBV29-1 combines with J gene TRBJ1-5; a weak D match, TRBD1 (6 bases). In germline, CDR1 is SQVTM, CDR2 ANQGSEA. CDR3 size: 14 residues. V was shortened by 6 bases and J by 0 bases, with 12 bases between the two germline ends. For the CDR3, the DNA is TGCAGCGTCTCGACAGGTACTAGCAATCAGCCCCAGCATTTT. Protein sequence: CSVSTGTSNQPQHF. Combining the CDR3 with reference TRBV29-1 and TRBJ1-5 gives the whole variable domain SAVISQKPSRDICQRGTSLTIQCQVDSQVTMMFWYRQQPGQSLTLIATANQGSEATYESGFVIDKFPISRPNLTFSTLTVSNMSPEDSSIYLCSVSTGTSNQPQHFGDGTRLSIL.

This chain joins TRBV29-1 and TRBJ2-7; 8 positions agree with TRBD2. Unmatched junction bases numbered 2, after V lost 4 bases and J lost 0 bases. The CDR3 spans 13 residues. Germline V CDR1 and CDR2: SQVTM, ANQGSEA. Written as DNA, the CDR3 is TGCAGCGTTGGGCGGGAGGCCTCCTACGAGCAGTACTTC. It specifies CSVGREASYEQYF.

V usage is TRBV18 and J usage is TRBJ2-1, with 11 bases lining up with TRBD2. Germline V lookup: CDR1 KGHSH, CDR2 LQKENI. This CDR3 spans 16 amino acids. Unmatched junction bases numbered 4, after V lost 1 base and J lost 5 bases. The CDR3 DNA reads TGTGCCAGCTCACCACGTAGCGGGGGGGCCCACAATGAGCAGTTCTTC. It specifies CASSPRSGGAHNEQFF.

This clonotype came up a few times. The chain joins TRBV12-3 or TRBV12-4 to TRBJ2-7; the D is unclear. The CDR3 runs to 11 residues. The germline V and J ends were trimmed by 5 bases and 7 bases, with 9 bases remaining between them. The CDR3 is CASSTSTEQYF. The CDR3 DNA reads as TGTGCCAGCAGTACATCGACGGAGCAGTACTTC.